This T cell receptor beta chain was profiled in a study of T cell repertoires in cytomegalovirus infection. This clonotype turned up a few times. The antigen is not known. TCRdb passed the reads through MiXCR, listing each CDR3 protein once. This table holds 680,000 or so distinct CDR3 sequences, around 31% found once. CDR1 MNHEY and CDR2 SMNVEV come from the germline V gene (reference sequence). This CDR3 is built from 13 residues. V lost 10 bases to trimming and J lost 3 bases, with 12 bases between them. The receptor was derived from a human donor in good health (CMV status not recorded). Some clones in this sample may be carry-over from other donors' samples. The rearrangement links TRBV27 to TRBJ2-2; D unresolved. The material was cultured PBMCs, obtained from culture after CMV antigen stimulation. CDR3 bases: TGTGCCACCGTTGGACCATACACCGGGGAGCTGTTTTTT. It yields the protein CATVGPYTGELFF.